This note documents a single TCR beta chain sequence. The junction shows a germline mismatch at one end, possibly a read error. PCR primers comprised 60 Vbeta and 13 Jbeta primers. The protocol was immunoSEQ multiplex PCR, while the TCRdb copy is restricted to in-frame clones and leaves out a portion. The sample comprises 150,000 to 200,000 clones, around three quarters of which are singletons, and roughly 2.1% rests with the top ten. The data originate from a study of cytomegalovirus exposure and HLA in healthy donors. Germline V lookup: CDR1 SGHTA, CDR2 FQGNSA. There are 14 residues in the CDR3. This chain connects TRBV7-2 to TRBJ1-6; D is undetermined. Sample: PBMCs. This clonotype was obtained from a woman aged 25 to 39 in good health and CMV-seropositive. The CDR3 DNA sequence: TGTGCCAGCAGTTTAGGGCCATACAATTCACCCCTCCACTTT. This gives the protein CASSLGPYNSPLHF.